This T cell receptor (beta chain) was documented in a study of identical twins. Template switching created a universal primer site, and the cDNA included unique molecular identifiers. TCRdb redid the calling of the 5' RACE reads with MiXCR, one entry per CDR3 protein. The sample records 420,000 or so distinct CDR3 sequences, approximately 17% being singletons. This clonotype was picked up a small number of times. Germline V CDR1 and CDR2: KGHSH, LQKENI. The V end was cut by 6 bases, the J end by 1 base, with 13 bases between. The CDR3 covers 15 residues. The TCR originated in a man aged 50-59 years in good health. Sequences were obtained from naive T cells sorted from blood. V is TRBV18 and J is TRBJ2-1; no firm D call. DNA for the CDR3: TGTGCCAGCTCGGATCTGGGTACGTCCTACAATGAGCAGTTCTTC. Its translation: CASSDLGTSYNEQFF.